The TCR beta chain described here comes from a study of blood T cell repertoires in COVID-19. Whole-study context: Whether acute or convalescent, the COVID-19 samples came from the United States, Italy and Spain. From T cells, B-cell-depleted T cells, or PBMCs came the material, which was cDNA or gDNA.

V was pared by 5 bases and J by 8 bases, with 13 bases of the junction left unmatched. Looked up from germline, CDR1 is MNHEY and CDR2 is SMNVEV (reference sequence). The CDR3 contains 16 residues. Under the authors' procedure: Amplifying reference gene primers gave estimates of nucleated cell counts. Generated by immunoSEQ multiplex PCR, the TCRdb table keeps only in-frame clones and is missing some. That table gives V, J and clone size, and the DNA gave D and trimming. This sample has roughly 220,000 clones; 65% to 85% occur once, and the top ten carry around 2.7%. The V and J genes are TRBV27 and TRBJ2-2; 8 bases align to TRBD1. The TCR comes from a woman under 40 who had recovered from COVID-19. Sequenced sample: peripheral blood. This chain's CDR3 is CASSPRQGPVGGELFF. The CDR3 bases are TGTGCCAGCAGTCCGCGACAGGGGCCCGTAGGGGGGGAGCTGTTTTTT.